These 15 T cell receptor beta chains share one sample of origin, sequenced in a study of cytomegalovirus exposure and HLA in healthy donors. Primers included in the PCR were 60 Vbeta and 13 Jbeta primers. Sequencing used immunoSEQ multiplex PCR; TCRdb keeps in-frame clones, though not all of them. The repertoire holds over 70,000 clones, 75% to 85% seen once, with under 3.5% in the top ten. Sample: PBMCs. These receptors originate from a man aged 50 to 60 in good health and CMV-seropositive.

Here the CDR3 reads CASSLRGPADEQFF. The CDR3 DNA is TGTGCCAGCAGCTTAAGGGGCCCGGCCGATGAGCAGTTCTTC. The rearrangement links TRBV11-3 to TRBJ2-1; D perhaps matches TRBD1 (5 bases). CDR3 length equals 14 residues. V lost 2 bases and J 8 bases, leaving 13 bases between the germline ends. From germline, CDR1 is SGHNT and CDR2 YENEEA.

The genes are TRBV25-1 and TRBJ2-2, with 10 bases that match TRBD2. The CDR3 is 18 residues long. Germline V gives CDR1 MGHDK, CDR2 SYGVNS. The V segment lost 0 bases and the J segment 7 bases; nucleotides outside the gene matches: 11. CDR3 protein: CASSEYPSGSALGGELFF. The CDR3 nucleotides read TGTGCCAGCAGTGAATACCCTAGCGGGAGCGCTCTTGGCGGGGAGCTGTTTTTT.

The rearrangement joins TRBV27 to TRBJ1-4, with unresolved D. CDR1 is MNHEY and CDR2 is SMNVEV in the germline V gene (reference sequence). The CDR3 spans 11 residues. V dropped 11 bases and J dropped 7 bases, with 11 bases sitting between them. For the CDR3, the DNA is TGTGCCTCCCGGGCGGGTGAAAAACTGTTTTTT. Its translation: CASRAGEKLFF.

The sample holds one count of this clone. The chain recombines TRBV7-2 with TRBJ2-3; 9 bases match TRBD2. CDR1 SGHTA and CDR2 FQGNSA come from the germline V gene. CDR3 length: 15 amino acids. The ends lost 4 bases at V and 3 bases at J; junction bases unmatched: 5. The CDR3 loop reads CASSYSGSFTDTQYF. The CDR3, as DNA: TGTGCCAGCAGCTATAGCGGGAGTTTTACAGATACGCAGTATTTT.

The chain uses TRBV7-6 and TRBJ2-1; 8 bases are shared with TRBD1. Germline V CDR1 and CDR2: SGHVS, FNYEAQ. Losses at the gene ends were 5 bases for V and 6 bases for J; bases not matched to a gene: 9. The CDR3 length is 15 residues. DNA of the CDR3: TGTGCCAGCAGCGCAGGACAGGGATGGGGCAATGAGCAGTTCTTC. As protein: CASSAGQGWGNEQFF.

This chain connects TRBV7-2 to TRBJ2-5; 7 nucleotides agree with TRBD2. With 0 bases clipped from V and 2 bases from J, the junction kept 0 bases outside the gene matches. The CDR3 contains 14 residues. The germline CDR1 and CDR2 sequences are SGHTA and FQGNSA. The CDR3, as DNA: TGTGCCAGCAGCTTAGCGCGGGAGCAAGAGACCCAGTACTTC. The encoded protein is CASSLAREQETQYF.

The V call is TRBV30, the J call TRBJ2-7, with 10 bases identical to TRBD1. V was clipped by 2 bases and J by 5 bases; unmatched bases: 6. Per germline, CDR1 GTSNPN and CDR2 SVGIG (reference sequence). The CDR3 sequence is 14 residues long. The CDR3: CAWSTGQGFHEQYF. The CDR3 nucleotides are TGTGCCTGGAGTACGGGACAGGGGTTCCACGAGCAGTACTTC. The full variable domain, completed using reference TRBV30 and TRBJ2-7, is SQTIHQWPATLVQPVGSPLSLECTVEGTSNPNLYWYRQAAGRGLQLLFYSVGIGQISSEVPQNLSASRPQDRQFILSSKKLLLSDSGFYLCAWSTGQGFHEQYFGPGTRLTVT.

The chain couples TRBV7-9 to TRBJ2-7; no clear D. CDR3 size: 12 residues. V lost 1 base and J 2 bases, leaving 3 bases between the germline ends. Germline V lookup: CDR1 SEHNR, CDR2 FQNEAQ (reference sequence). CDR3 in amino acids: CASSLVAYEQYF. Here the CDR3 DNA reads TGTGCCAGCAGCTTAGTAGCCTACGAGCAGTACTTC.

The chain is built from TRBV7-9 and TRBJ2-7; weak D call: TRBD1 (6 bases). Germline V gene sequence: CDR1 SEHNR, CDR2 FQNEAQ (reference sequence). Trimming removed 5 bases from V and 6 bases from J, with 17 bases in between. This CDR3 region has 14 residues. DNA for the CDR3: TGTGCCAGCAGCAAACAGGGTCCCCTCGGCGAGCAGTACTTC. Encoded protein: CASSKQGPLGEQYF.

This chain links TRBV11-3 with TRBJ2-5, with 9 nucleotides matching TRBD2. Trimming cost V 1 base and J 5 bases; bases outside gene matches: 8. Germline V CDR1 and CDR2: SGHNT, YENEEA. The CDR3 runs 16 residues. CDR3 nucleotides: TGTGCCAGCAGCTTAGCCTCCCTAGCGGGACGGGAGACCCAGTACTTC. This translates into CASSLASLAGRETQYF.

This chain connects TRBV7-2 to TRBJ2-7; D remains unclear. V was cut by 1 base and J by 7 bases, with 14 bases left in between. Germline V gives CDR1 SGHTA, CDR2 FQGNSA. This CDR3 spans 14 amino acids. CDR3 residues: CASSLDPPLREQYF. The CDR3 region has the DNA TGTGCCAGCAGCTTAGACCCTCCCTTGAGAGAGCAGTACTTC.

Concerning this clone: The junction and the germline gene differ at one end; a read error may be behind it. The V and J genes are TRBV9 and TRBJ2-4, with D possibly being TRBD2 (6 bases). Germline CDR1 SGDLS, CDR2 YYNGEE. The CDR3 consists of 15 residues. The CDR3, as DNA: TGTGCCAGCAGCGTAGCTGGGGGAGGCGGAAACAGTCAGTACTTC. Residues: CASSVAGGGGNSQYF.

The chain couples TRBV11-3 to TRBJ2-2; 9 bases line up with TRBD2. Unmatched junction bases numbered 9, after V lost 0 bases and J lost 7 bases. Per the germline V gene, CDR1 is SGHNT and CDR2 is YENEEA. CDR3 size: 17 residues. CDR3 bases: TGTGCCAGCAGCTTAGATCTTAGCGGGAGTGTTCTCGGGGAGCTGTTTTTT. Translating it yields CASSLDLSGSVLGELFF.

V is TRBV10-1 and J is TRBJ2-3; D possibly corresponds to TRBD2 (5 bases). V dropped 8 bases and J dropped 3 bases, with 12 bases sitting between them. CDR3 length equals 13 residues. Germline assignment: CDR1 WNHNN and CDR2 SYGVQD (reference sequence). The CDR3 sequence: CASRRRETDTQYF. CDR3 nucleotides: TGCGCCAGCCGGAGACGGGAAACAGATACGCAGTATTTT.

V gene TRBV27 combines with J gene TRBJ2-1; 8 bases fit TRBD2. Per germline, CDR1 MNHEY and CDR2 SMNVEV (reference sequence). The CDR3 consists of 14 residues. V was clipped by 4 bases and J by 9 bases; unmatched bases: 8. CDR3: CASSYAGTSTEQFF. CDR3 in DNA: TGTGCCAGCAGTTATGCCGGGACTAGTACTGAGCAGTTCTTC.